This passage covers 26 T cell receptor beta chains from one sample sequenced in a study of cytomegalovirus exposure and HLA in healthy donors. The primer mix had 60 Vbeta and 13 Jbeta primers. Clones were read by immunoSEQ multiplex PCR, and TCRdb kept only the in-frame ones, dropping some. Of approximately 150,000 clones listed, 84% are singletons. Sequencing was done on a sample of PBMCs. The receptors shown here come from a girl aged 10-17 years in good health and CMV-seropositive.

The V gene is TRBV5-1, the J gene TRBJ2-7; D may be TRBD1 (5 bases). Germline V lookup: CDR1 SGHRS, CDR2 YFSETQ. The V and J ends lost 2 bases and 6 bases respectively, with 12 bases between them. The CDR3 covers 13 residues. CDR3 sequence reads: CASSLSQGTEQYF. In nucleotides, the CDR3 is TGCGCCAGCAGCTTAAGCCAGGGAACCGAGCAGTACTTC.

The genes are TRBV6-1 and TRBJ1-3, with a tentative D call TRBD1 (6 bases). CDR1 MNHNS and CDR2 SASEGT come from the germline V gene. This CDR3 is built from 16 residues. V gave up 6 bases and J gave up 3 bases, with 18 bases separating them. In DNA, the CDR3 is TGTGCCAGCAGCGAAAGTACAGGGTGGGTTGGAAACACCATATATTTT. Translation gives CASSESTGWVGNTIYF.

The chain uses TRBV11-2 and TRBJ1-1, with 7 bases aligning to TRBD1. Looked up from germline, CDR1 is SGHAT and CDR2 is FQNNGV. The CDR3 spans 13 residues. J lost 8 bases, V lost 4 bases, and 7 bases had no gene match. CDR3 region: CASSSTLTGEAFF. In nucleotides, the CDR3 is TGTGCCAGCAGCTCCACCCTGACAGGGGAAGCTTTCTTT.

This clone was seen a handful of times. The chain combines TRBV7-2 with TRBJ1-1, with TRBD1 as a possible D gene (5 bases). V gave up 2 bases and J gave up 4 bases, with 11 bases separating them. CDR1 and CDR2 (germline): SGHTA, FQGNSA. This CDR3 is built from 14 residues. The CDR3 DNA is TGTGCCAGCAGCTTATTTCGGGGGGGCACTGAAGCTTTCTTT. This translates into CASSLFRGGTEAFF.

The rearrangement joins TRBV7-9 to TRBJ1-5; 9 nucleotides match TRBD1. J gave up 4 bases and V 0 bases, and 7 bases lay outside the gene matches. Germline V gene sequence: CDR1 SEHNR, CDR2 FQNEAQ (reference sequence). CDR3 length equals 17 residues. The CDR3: CASSLAAGTGTNQPQHF. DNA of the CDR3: TGTGCCAGCAGCTTAGCCGCCGGGACAGGGACGAATCAGCCCCAGCATTTT.

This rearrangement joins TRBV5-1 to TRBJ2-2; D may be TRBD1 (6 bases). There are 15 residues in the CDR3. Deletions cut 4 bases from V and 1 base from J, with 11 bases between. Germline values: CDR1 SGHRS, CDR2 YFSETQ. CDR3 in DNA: TGCGCCAGCAGCACTAGGGACAAGAACACCGGGGAGCTGTTTTTT. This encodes CASSTRDKNTGELFF. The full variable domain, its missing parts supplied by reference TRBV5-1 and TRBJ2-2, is KAGVTQTPRYLIKTRGQQVTLSCSPISGHRSVSWYQQTPGQGLQFLFEYFSETQRNKGNFPGRFSGRQFSNSRSEMNVSTLELGDSALYLCASSTRDKNTGELFFGEGSRLTVL.

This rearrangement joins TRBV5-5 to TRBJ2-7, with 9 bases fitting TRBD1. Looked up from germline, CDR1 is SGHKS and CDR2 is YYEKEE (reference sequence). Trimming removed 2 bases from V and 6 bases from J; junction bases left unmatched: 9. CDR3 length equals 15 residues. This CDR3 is CASSFVSGTGIEQYF. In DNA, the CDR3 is TGTGCCAGCAGCTTCGTTTCCGGGACAGGGATCGAGCAGTACTTC.

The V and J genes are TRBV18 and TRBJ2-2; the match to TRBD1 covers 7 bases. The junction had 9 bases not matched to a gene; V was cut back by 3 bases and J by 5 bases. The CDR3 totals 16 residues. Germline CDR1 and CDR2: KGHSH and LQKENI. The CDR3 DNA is TGTGCCAGCTCACCGTATGCAACAGGGGAAACCGGGGAGCTGTTTTTT. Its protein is CASSPYATGETGELFF.

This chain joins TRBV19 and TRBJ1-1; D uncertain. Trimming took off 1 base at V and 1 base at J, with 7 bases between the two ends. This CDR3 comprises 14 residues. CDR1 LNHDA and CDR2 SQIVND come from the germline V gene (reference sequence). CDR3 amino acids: CASSIGARNTEAFF. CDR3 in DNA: TGTGCCAGTAGTATAGGGGCTCGGAACACTGAAGCTTTCTTT.

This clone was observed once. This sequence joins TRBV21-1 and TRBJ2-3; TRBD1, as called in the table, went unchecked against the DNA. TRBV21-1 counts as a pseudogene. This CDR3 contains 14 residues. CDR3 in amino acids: CASSKGQGTDTQYF. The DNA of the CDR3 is TGTGCCAGCAGCAAGGGACAGGGCACAGATACGCAGTATTTT.

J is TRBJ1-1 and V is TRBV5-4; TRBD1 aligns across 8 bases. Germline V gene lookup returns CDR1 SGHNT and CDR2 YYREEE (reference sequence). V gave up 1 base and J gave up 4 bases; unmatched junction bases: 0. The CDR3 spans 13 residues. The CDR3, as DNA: TGTGCCAGCAGCTTGACAGGGGGCACTGAAGCTTTCTTT. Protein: CASSLTGGTEAFF.

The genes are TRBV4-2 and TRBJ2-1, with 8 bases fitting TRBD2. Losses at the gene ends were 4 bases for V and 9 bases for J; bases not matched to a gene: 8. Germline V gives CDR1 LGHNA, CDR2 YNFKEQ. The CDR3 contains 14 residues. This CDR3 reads CASSLKPAGVEQFF. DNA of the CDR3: TGTGCCAGCAGCCTCAAACCAGCGGGGGTTGAGCAGTTCTTC.

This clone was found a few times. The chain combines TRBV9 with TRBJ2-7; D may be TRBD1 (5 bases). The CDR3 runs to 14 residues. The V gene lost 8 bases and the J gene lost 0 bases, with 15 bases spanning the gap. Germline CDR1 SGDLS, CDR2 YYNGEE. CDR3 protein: CASGAAPDSYEQYF. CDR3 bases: TGTGCCAGTGGGGCGGCCCCTGACTCCTACGAGCAGTACTTC.

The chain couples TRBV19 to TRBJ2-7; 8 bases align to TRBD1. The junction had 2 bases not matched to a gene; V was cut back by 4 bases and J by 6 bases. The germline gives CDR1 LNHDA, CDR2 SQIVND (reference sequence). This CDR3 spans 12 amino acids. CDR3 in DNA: TGTGCCAGTAGTAGGACAGGGCGCGAGCAGTACTTC. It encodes CASSRTGREQYF. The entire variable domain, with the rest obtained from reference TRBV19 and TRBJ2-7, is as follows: DGGITQSPKYLFRKEGQNVTLSCEQNLNHDAMYWYRQDPGQGLRLIYYSQIVNDFQKGDIAEGYSVSREKKESFPLTVTSAQKNPTAFYLCASSRTGREQYFGPGTRLTVT.

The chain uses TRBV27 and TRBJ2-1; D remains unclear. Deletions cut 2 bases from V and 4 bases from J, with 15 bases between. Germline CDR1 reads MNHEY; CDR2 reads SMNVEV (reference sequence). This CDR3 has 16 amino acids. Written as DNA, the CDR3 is TGTGCCAGCAGTTTAAGAGGATATAATATATACAATGAGCAGTTCTTC. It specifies CASSLRGYNIYNEQFF.

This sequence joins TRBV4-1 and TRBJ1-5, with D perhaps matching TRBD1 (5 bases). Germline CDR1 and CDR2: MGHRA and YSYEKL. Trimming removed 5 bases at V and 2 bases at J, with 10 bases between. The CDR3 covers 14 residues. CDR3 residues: CASSFLTGNQPQHF. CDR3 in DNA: TGCGCCAGCAGCTTTTTGACAGGCAATCAGCCCCAGCATTTT.

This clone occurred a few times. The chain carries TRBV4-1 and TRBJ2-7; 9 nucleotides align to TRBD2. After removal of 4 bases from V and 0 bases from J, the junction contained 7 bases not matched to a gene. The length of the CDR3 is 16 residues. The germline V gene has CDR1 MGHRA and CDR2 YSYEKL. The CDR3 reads CASSLASGAFSYEQYF. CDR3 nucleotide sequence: TGCGCCAGCAGCCTTGCTAGCGGGGCTTTCTCCTACGAGCAGTACTTC.

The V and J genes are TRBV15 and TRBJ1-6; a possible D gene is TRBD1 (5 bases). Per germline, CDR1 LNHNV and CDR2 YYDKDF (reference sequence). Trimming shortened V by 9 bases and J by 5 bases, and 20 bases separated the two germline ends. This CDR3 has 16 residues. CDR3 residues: CATTPSPRVNNSPLHF. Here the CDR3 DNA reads TGTGCCACTACTCCATCTCCCAGGGTTAATAATTCACCCCTCCACTTT. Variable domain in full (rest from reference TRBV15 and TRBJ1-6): DAMVIQNPRYQVTQFGKPVTLSCSQTLNHNVMYWYQQKSSQAPKLLFHYYDKDFNNEADTPDNFQSRRPNTSFCFLDIRSPGLGDTAMYLCATTPSPRVNNSPLHFGNGTRLTVT.

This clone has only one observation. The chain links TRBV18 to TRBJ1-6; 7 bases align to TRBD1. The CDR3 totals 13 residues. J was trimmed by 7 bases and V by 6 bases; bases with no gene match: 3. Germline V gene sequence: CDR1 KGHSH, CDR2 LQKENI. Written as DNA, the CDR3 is TGTGCCAGCTCCCCGGACAGGAATTCACCCCTCCACTTT. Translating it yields CASSPDRNSPLHF.

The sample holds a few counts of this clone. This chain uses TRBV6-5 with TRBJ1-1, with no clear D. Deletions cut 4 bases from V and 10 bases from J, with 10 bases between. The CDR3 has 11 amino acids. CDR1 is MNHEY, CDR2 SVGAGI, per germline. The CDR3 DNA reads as TGTGCCAGCAGTTCCCAGTTTGGAGCTTTCTTT. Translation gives CASSSQFGAFF.

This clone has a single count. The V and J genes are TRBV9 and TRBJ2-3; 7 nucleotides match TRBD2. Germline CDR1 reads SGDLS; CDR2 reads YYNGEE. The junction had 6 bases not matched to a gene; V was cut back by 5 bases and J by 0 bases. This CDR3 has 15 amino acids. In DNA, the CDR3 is TGTGCCAGCAGTGCCTCGACTAGCAGCACAGATACGCAGTATTTT. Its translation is CASSASTSSTDTQYF.

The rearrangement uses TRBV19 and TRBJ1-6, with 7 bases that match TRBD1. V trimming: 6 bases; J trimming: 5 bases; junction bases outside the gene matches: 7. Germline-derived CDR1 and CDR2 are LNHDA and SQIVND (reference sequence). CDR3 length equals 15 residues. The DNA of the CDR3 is TGTGCCAGTAGCTCCTCAGGGGGTCATAATTCACCCCTCCACTTT. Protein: CASSSSGGHNSPLHF.

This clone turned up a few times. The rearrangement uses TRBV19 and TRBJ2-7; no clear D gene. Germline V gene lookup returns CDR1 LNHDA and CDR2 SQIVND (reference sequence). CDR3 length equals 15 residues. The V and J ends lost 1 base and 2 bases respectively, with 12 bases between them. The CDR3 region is CASSIGGYSPYEQYF. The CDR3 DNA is TGTGCCAGTAGTATAGGCGGCTACTCTCCCTACGAGCAGTACTTC.

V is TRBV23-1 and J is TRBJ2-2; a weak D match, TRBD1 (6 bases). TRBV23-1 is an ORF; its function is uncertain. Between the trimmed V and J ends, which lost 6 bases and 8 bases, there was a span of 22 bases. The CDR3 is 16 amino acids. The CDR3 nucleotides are TGCGCCAGCAGCGGCACCGGGACATTGCTAGGAGGGGAGCTGTTTTTT. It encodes CASSGTGTLLGGELFF.

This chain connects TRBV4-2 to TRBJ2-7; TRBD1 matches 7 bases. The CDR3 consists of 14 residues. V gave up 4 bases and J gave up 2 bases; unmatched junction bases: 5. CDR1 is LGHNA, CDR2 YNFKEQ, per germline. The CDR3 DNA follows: TGTGCCAGCAGCCGTCCGGGACAGACCTACGAGCAGTACTTC. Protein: CASSRPGQTYEQYF.

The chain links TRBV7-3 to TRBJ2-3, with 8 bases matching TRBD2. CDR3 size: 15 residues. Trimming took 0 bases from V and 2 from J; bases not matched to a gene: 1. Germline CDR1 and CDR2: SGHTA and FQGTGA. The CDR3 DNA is TGTGCCAGCAGCTTAACCGGGGGGGCCACAGATACGCAGTATTTT. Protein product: CASSLTGGATDTQYF.